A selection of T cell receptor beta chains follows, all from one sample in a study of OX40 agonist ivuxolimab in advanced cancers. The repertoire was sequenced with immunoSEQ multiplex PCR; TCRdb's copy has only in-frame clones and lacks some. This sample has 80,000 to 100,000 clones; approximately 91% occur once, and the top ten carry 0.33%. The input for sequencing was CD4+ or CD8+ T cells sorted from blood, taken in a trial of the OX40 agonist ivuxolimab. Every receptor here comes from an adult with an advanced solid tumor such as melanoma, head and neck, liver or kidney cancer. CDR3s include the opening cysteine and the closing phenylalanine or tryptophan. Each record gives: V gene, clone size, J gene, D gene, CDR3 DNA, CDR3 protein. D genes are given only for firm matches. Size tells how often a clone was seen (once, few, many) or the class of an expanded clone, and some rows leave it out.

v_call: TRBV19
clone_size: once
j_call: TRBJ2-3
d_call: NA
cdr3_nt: TGTGCCAGTAAACCGGGACACAGCACAGATACGCAGTATTTT
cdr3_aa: CASKPGHSTDTQYF

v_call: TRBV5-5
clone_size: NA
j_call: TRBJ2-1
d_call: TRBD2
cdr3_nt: TGTGCCAGCAGAAGTGGGACTAGCGGGATAAATGAGCAGTTCTTC
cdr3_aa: CASRSGTSGINEQFF

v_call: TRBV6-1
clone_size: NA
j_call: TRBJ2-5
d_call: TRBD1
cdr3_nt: TGTGCCAGCAAAGAGGGACAGGGGGCAAGGGAGCAGTACTTC
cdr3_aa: CASKEGQGAREQYF

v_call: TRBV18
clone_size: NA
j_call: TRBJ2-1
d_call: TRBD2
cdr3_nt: TGTGCCAGCTCACCACCGACTAGCGGGAGAAACAATGAGCAGTTCTTC
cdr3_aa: CASSPPTSGRNNEQFF

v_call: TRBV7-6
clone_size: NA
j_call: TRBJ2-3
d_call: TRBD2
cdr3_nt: TGTGCCAGCAGCCCGACGGGACTAATCACAGATACGCAGTATTTT
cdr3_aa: CASSPTGLITDTQYF

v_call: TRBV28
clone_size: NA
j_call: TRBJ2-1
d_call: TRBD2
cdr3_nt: TGTGCCAGCAGTTTATCTTTAGCGGGAGGCCGCAATGAGCAGTTCTTC
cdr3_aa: CASSLSLAGGRNEQFF

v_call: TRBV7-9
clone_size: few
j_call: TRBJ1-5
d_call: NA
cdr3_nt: TGTGCCAGCAGCCCAGGCGGGGGAAACAATCAGCCCCAGCATTTT
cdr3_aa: CASSPGGGNNQPQHF

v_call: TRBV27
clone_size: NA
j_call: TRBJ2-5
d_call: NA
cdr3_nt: TGTGCCAGCAGTTTAAGGGGGGAGGAGACCCAGTACTTC
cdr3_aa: CASSLRGEETQYF

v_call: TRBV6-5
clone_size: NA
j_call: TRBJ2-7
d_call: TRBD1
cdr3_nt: TGTGCCAGCAGCCGAGTACAGGGGGCCTCCTACGAGCAGTACTTC
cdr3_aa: CASSRVQGASYEQYF

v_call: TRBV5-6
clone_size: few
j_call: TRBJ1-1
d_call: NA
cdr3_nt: TGTGCCAGCAGCTTGGCCGGGCCCACTGAAGCTTTCTTT
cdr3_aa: CASSLAGPTEAFF

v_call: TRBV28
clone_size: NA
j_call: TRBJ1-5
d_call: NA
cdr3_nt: TGTGCCAGCAGTGGCGAAGGGTATGGCAATCAGCCCCAGCATTTT
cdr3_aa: CASSGEGYGNQPQHF

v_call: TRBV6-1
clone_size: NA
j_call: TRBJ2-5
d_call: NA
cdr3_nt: TGTGCCAGCAGTGGTCAAATGTACCAAGAGACCCAGTACTTC
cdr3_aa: CASSGQMYQETQYF

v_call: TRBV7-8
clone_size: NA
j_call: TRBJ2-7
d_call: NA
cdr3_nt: TGTGCCAGCAACAAAGACTACTCCTACGAGCAGTACTTC
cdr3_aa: CASNKDYSYEQYF

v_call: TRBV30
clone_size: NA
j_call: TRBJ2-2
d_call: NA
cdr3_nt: TGTGCCTGGAGATGGGCCACCGGGGAGCTGTTTTTT
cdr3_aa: CAWRWATGELFF

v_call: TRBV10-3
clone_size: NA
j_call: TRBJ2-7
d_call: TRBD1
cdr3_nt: TGTGCCATCAGATCCGACAGGGGAGCCTACGAGCAGTACTTC
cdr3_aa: CAIRSDRGAYEQYF

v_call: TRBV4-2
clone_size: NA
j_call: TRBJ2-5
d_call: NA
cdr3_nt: TGTGCCAGCAGCCAGGGAAAACTGGGGGAGACCCAGTACTTC
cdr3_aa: CASSQGKLGETQYF

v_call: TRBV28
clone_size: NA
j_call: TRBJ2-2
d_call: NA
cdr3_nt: TGTGCCAGCAGTTTAACGACTCCCGGGGAGCTGTTTTTT
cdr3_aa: CASSLTTPGELFF

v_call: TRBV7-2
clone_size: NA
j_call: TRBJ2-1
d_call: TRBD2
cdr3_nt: TGTGCCAGCAGTGGGGCGGGGCTAGCGGGAGGAGGTGAGCAGTTCTTC
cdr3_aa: CASSGAGLAGGGEQFF

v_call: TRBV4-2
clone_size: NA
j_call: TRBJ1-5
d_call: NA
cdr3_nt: TGTGCCAGCAGCCAAGAGGGCACAGATAATCAGCCCCAGCATTTT
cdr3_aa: CASSQEGTDNQPQHF

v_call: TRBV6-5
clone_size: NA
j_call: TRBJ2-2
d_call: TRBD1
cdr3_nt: TGTGCCAGCAGTACAGGGGGCTACACCGGGGAGCTGTTTTTT
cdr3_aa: CASSTGGYTGELFF